This entry concerns a single T cell receptor beta chain. What it binds is not known. The entry originates in a study of cytomegalovirus exposure and HLA in healthy donors. The donors comprised healthy bone marrow donors. Donors were nominally healthy when sampled, though unrecorded immune exposures were likely. Germline V CDR1 and CDR2: SGDLS, YYNGEE. Trimming took 4 bases from V and 3 from J; bases not matched to a gene: 6. CDR3 length: 15 amino acids. The PCR ran on 60 Vbeta and 13 Jbeta primers. Sequencing used immunoSEQ multiplex PCR; TCRdb keeps in-frame clones, though not all of them. The sample lists fewer than 200,000 clones; 70% to 85% were seen once. Notes on the study in general: Sequencing depth across donors, presence/absence analyses assumed, was roughly uniform.

This sequence was found in a man aged 25-40 years in good health and CMV-seropositive. The chain joins TRBV9 to TRBJ2-7; TRBD1 aligns across 11 bases. Material for sequencing was PBMCs. CDR3 sequence reads: CASSPRDRGIYEQYF. The CDR3, as DNA: TGTGCCAGCAGCCCCCGGGACAGGGGGATCTACGAGCAGTACTTC. The variable domain in full, with the rest retrieved from reference TRBV9 and TRBJ2-7, is DSGVTQTPKHLITATGQRVTLRCSPRSGDLSVYWYQQSLDQGLQFLIQYYNGEERAKGNILERFSAQQFPDLHSELNLSSLELGDSALYFCASSPRDRGIYEQYFGPGTRLTVT.